The rows below give T cell receptor beta chains drawn from one sample of a study of radiation and T cells in renal cell carcinoma. Sequenced by immunoSEQ multiplex PCR; TCRdb stores in-frame clones only, minus some. The sample consists of about 130,000 clones, 88% of them appearing once. Specimen: blood, collected from a patient whose treatment included radiotherapy and nephrectomy. The origin of the receptors is a woman aged 70-85 years with renal cell carcinoma. Each CDR3 is given with its conserved first and last residue. Size tells how often a clone was seen (once, few, many) or the class of an expanded clone, and some rows leave it out.

clone_size: -; j_call: TRBJ1-3; v_call: TRBV4-3; cdr3_aa: CASSQGEIGGNTIYF
clone_size: -; j_call: TRBJ1-2; v_call: TRBV10-2; cdr3_aa: CASSTLGQGTGYTF
clone_size: -; j_call: TRBJ2-5; v_call: TRBV5-1; cdr3_aa: CASSLGFRQGLETQYF
clone_size: -; j_call: TRBJ2-5; v_call: TRBV5-1; cdr3_aa: CASSLRKRGDDQETQYF
clone_size: -; j_call: TRBJ2-1; v_call: TRBV7-2; cdr3_aa: CASSLQLGGLREQFF
clone_size: -; j_call: TRBJ1-1; v_call: TRBV7-8; cdr3_aa: CASSLGAQGGTEAFF
clone_size: -; j_call: TRBJ2-7; v_call: TRBV10-3; cdr3_aa: CAISEILGGDAYEQYF
clone_size: -; j_call: TRBJ1-5; v_call: TRBV18; cdr3_aa: CASSPTNTGIGQPQHF
clone_size: -; j_call: TRBJ2-5; v_call: TRBV6-5; cdr3_aa: CAIKDRIQETQYF
clone_size: -; j_call: TRBJ1-6; v_call: TRBV27; cdr3_aa: CASSSSRDKLNSPLHF
clone_size: -; j_call: TRBJ1-4; v_call: TRBV4-3; cdr3_aa: CASSQDPAATNEKLFF
clone_size: -; j_call: TRBJ1-5; v_call: TRBV2; cdr3_aa: CASSEGRNQPQHF
clone_size: -; j_call: TRBJ2-5; v_call: TRBV9; cdr3_aa: CASSVFTGRGETQYF
clone_size: -; j_call: TRBJ1-1; v_call: TRBV30; cdr3_aa: CAWSAGGGTEAFF
clone_size: -; j_call: TRBJ1-3; v_call: TRBV19; cdr3_aa: CASSMSSAGNTIYF
clone_size: -; j_call: TRBJ1-1; v_call: TRBV23-1; cdr3_aa: CASSHGRLRYDTEAFF
clone_size: -; j_call: TRBJ2-7; v_call: TRBV6-7; cdr3_aa: CASNYRLVYEQYF
clone_size: once; j_call: TRBJ1-5; v_call: TRBV2; cdr3_aa: CASSPDRGSNQPQHF
clone_size: -; j_call: TRBJ1-2; v_call: TRBV15; cdr3_aa: CATSRDKTGLGGYTF
clone_size: -; j_call: TRBJ2-2; v_call: TRBV9; cdr3_aa: CASSVGSSSGTGELFF
clone_size: -; j_call: TRBJ2-2; v_call: TRBV4-3; cdr3_aa: CASSQEGRGAGELFF
clone_size: -; j_call: TRBJ2-2; v_call: TRBV5-1; cdr3_aa: CASRGQANTGELFF
clone_size: -; j_call: TRBJ2-1; v_call: TRBV6-5; cdr3_aa: CASTLKGQGANEQFF
clone_size: -; j_call: TRBJ1-2; v_call: TRBV5-4; cdr3_aa: CASSLERQGVGYTF
clone_size: -; j_call: TRBJ2-2; v_call: TRBV5-5; cdr3_aa: CASREAGTTTGELFF
clone_size: -; j_call: TRBJ1-6; v_call: TRBV6-5; cdr3_aa: CASRFPGQINSPLHF
clone_size: -; j_call: TRBJ1-1; v_call: TRBV7-9; cdr3_aa: CASSSAGGTVEAFF
clone_size: -; j_call: TRBJ2-2; v_call: TRBV18; cdr3_aa: CASSPIPGQGSGLFF
clone_size: -; j_call: TRBJ1-2; v_call: TRBV10-3; cdr3_aa: CAISESLGPYGYTF
clone_size: -; j_call: TRBJ2-7; v_call: TRBV28; cdr3_aa: CASNTKGFEQYF
clone_size: -; j_call: TRBJ1-6; v_call: TRBV5-4; cdr3_aa: CASSLGDRDSPLHF
clone_size: -; j_call: TRBJ2-1; v_call: TRBV11-3; cdr3_aa: CASSLDSGTYNEQFF
clone_size: once; j_call: TRBJ2-3; v_call: TRBV6-5; cdr3_aa: CASGGLAGYTDTQYF
clone_size: once; j_call: TRBJ1-2; v_call: TRBV19; cdr3_aa: CASQGNRGGHTF
clone_size: -; j_call: TRBJ2-5; v_call: TRBV19; cdr3_aa: CASSIGPGQGGQTQYF
clone_size: -; j_call: TRBJ1-1; v_call: TRBV5-4; cdr3_aa: CASSLMGPGLNTEAFF
clone_size: -; j_call: TRBJ1-5; v_call: TRBV2; cdr3_aa: CASNFLGHQPQHF
clone_size: -; j_call: TRBJ2-7; v_call: TRBV30; cdr3_aa: CAWRKGLHYEQYF
clone_size: -; j_call: TRBJ1-1; v_call: TRBV30; cdr3_aa: CAWSAKVLNTEAFF
clone_size: -; j_call: TRBJ2-4; v_call: TRBV2; cdr3_aa: CASSLAGYAKNIQYF
clone_size: -; j_call: TRBJ2-7; v_call: TRBV5-1; cdr3_aa: CASSEDRALSQQYF